This T cell receptor beta chain was sequenced in a study of cytomegalovirus exposure and HLA in healthy donors. In the study overall: A data release that came early held some 84 million unique TCRs from HLA-typed donors.

Broader study findings: In vitro experiments confirmed that three CMV-associated chains were specific for CMV antigens. DRB1 showed the most TCR associations and HLA-C the fewest in a later analysis, as rates varied by HLA locus.

Each donor was nominally healthy when sampled (though unrecorded immune exposures were likely). Remarks on this clone: Its antigen is currently unknown.

This CDR3 has 15 amino acids. The germline V and J ends were trimmed by 5 bases and 0 bases, with 11 bases remaining between them. Germline loops: CDR1 MNHNS, CDR2 SASEGT. PCR employed 60 Vbeta and 13 Jbeta primers. Assay used: immunoSEQ multiplex PCR; TCRdb lists only in-frame clones, some missing. The data hold around 110,000 clones, with about 10% observed a single time. The TCR was taken from a man aged 30-40 years in good health and CMV-seronegative. The specimen was PBMCs. The chain combines TRBV6-1 with TRBJ1-3; D uncertain. This CDR3 reads CASSPIGGSGNTIYF. CDR3 sequence (DNA): TGTGCCAGCAGTCCCATCGGAGGCTCTGGAAACACCATATATTTT.